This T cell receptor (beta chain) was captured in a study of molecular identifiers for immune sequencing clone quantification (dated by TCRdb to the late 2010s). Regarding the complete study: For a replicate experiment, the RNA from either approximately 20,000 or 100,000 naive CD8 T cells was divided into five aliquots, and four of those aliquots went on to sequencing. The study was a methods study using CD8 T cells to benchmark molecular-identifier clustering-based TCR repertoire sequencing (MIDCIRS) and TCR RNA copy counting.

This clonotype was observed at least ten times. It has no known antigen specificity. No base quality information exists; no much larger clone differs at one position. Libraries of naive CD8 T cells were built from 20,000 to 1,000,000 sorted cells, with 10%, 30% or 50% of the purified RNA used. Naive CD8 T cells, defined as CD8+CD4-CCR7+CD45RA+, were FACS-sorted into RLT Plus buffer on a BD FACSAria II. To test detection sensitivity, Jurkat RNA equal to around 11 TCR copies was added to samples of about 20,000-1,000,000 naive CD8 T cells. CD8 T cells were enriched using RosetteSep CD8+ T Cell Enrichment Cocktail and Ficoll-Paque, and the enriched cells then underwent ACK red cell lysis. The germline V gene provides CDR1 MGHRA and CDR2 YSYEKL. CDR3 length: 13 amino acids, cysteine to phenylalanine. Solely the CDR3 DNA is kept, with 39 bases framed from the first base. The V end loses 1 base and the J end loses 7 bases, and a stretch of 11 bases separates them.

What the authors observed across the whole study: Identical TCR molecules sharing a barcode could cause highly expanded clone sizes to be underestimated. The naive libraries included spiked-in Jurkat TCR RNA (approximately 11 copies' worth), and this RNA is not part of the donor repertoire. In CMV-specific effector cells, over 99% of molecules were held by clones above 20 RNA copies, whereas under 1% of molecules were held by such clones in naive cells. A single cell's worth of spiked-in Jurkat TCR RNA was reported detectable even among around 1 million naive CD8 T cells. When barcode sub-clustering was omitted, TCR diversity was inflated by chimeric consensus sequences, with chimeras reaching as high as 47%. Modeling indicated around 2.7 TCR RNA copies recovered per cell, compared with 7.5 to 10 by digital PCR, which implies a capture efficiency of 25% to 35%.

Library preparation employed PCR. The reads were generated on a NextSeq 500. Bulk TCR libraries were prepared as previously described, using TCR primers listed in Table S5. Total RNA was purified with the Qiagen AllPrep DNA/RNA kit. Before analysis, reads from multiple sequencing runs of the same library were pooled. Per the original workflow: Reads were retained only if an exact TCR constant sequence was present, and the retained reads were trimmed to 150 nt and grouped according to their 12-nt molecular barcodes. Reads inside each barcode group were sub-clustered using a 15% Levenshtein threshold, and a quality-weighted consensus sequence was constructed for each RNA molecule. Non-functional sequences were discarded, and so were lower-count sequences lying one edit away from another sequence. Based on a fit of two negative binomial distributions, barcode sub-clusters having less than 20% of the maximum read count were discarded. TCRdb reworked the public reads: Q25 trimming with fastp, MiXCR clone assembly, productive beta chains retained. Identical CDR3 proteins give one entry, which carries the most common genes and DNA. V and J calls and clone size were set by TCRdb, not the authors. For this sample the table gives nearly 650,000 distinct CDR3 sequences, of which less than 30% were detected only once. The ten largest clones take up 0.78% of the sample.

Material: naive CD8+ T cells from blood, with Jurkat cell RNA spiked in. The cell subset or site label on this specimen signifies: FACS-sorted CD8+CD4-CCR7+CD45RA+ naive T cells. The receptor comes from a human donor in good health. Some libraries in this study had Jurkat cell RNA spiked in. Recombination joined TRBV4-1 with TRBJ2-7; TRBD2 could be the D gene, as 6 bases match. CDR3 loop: CASSQGLAQEQYF. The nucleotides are TGCGCCAGCAGCCAAGGGCTAGCGCAAGAGCAGTACTTC.